The 20 T cell receptor beta chains presented below share a single source sample, sequenced in a study of identical twins. TCRdb re-called the 5' RACE reads with MiXCR, one entry per CDR3 protein. The data show some 710,000 distinct CDR3 sequences, less than 7% seen once. Specimen: naive T cells sorted from blood. These receptor sequences come from a man younger than 30 in good health.

This clonotype was counted ten times or more. This sequence joins TRBV12-3 or TRBV12-4 and TRBJ1-3; D not certain. Trimming stripped 4 bases from V and 4 bases from J, with 14 bases between. This CDR3 contains 15 residues. The chain's CDR3 is CASSSWGRGGNTIYF. In DNA, the CDR3 is TGTGCCAGCAGTTCCTGGGGAAGAGGAGGAAACACCATATATTTT.

V usage is TRBV4-1 and J usage is TRBJ1-1; D is perhaps TRBD1 (5 bases). V gave up 3 bases and J gave up 6 bases, with 14 bases separating them. Per the germline V gene, CDR1 is MGHRA and CDR2 is YSYEKL. The CDR3 contains 14 residues. The CDR3 spells CASSHNTEGPEAFF. The CDR3 DNA is TGCGCCAGCAGCCATAACACGGAGGGACCTGAAGCTTTCTTT.

This clonotype was counted a few times. The chain recombines TRBV29-1 with TRBJ2-6, with D perhaps TRBD1 or TRBD2 (5 bases each). Germline-derived CDR1 and CDR2 are SQVTM and ANQGSEA. The CDR3 contains 14 residues. V dropped 4 bases and J dropped 4 bases, with 11 bases sitting between them. This chain's CDR3 is CSVGGTEGANVLTF. The CDR3 DNA reads as TGCAGCGTTGGGGGGACGGAGGGGGCCAACGTCCTGACTTTC. The full variable domain, completed using reference TRBV29-1 and TRBJ2-6, is SAVISQKPSRDICQRGTSLTIQCQVDSQVTMMFWYRQQPGQSLTLIATANQGSEATYESGFVIDKFPISRPNLTFSTLTVSNMSPEDSSIYLCSVGGTEGANVLTFGAGSRLTVL.

This clonotype showed up many times. This sequence joins TRBV27 and TRBJ2-2; 13 bases map to TRBD2. The CDR3 loop spans 18 amino acids. Germline V gene sequence: CDR1 MNHEY, CDR2 SMNVEV (reference sequence). Trimming took 5 bases from V and 4 from J; bases not matched to a gene: 10. CDR3 sequence reads: CASSVTSGRARGTGELFF. The CDR3 nucleotides are TGTGCCAGCAGTGTAACTAGCGGGAGGGCCAGGGGCACCGGGGAGCTGTTTTTT.

This clonotype was observed at least ten times. The chain links TRBV24-1 to TRBJ2-1; D is uncertain. This CDR3 contains 14 residues. Germline loops: CDR1 KGHDR, CDR2 SFDVKD. The ends were cut back, 2 bases at V and 11 bases at J, with 15 bases in the middle. CDR3 in amino acids: CATSDSLPPPKQFF. Here the CDR3 DNA reads TGTGCCACCAGTGATTCTTTGCCCCCTCCAAAGCAGTTCTTC.

This clonotype came up many times. V is TRBV10-3 and J is TRBJ2-1; TRBD2 matches at 9 bases. The junction had 3 bases not matched to a gene; V was cut back by 3 bases and J by 3 bases. The V gene's germline CDR1 is ENHRY and CDR2 SYGVKD. This CDR3 spans 15 amino acids. In DNA form, the CDR3 reads TGTGCCATCAGTGACCCTAGCGGGAACTACAATGAGCAGTTCTTC. Translating it yields CAISDPSGNYNEQFF.

This clonotype has at least ten counts. The chain links TRBV24-1 to TRBJ2-1, with no clear D. Per the germline V gene, CDR1 is KGHDR and CDR2 is SFDVKD. V lost 4 bases, J lost 3 bases, and 6 bases lay in between. The CDR3 sequence is 13 residues long. The CDR3 DNA sequence: TGTGCCACCAGTGACCTGGACTACAATGAGCAGTTCTTC. This gives the protein CATSDLDYNEQFF.

As concerns this clonotype: This likely comes from a read error, as the CDR3 has no conserved phenylalanine or tryptophan at its end. The V and J genes are TRBV10-3 and TRBJ1-2; 7 bases agree with TRBD1. The CDR3 has 13 residues. V shed 4 bases, J shed 8 bases, and the junction held 7 bases outside the gene matches. Germline V lookup: CDR1 ENHRY, CDR2 SYGVKD. CDR3 sequence: CAISAGGLGGYTS. The CDR3 nucleotides are TGTGCCATCAGTGCAGGGGGTCTGGGAGGCTACACCTCC.

This clonotype was found many times. The J gene is TRBJ2-3, the V gene TRBV12-3 or TRBV12-4; D tentatively reads TRBD1 or TRBD2 (5 bases each). V was trimmed by 5 bases and J by 1 base, leaving 22 bases between them. The CDR3 contains 18 residues. CDR3 sequence reads: CASSRYGATGTGTDTQYF. CDR3 sequence (DNA): TGTGCCAGCAGTCGATATGGGGCCACGGGGACGGGCACAGATACGCAGTATTTT.

This clonotype showed up just a few times. The chain is built from TRBV24-1 and TRBJ2-7, with TRBD1 matching over 8 bases. After removal of 4 bases from V and 3 bases from J, the junction contained 10 bases not matched to a gene. Germline lookup yields CDR1 KGHDR and CDR2 SFDVKD. CDR3 size: 16 residues. CDR3 coding DNA: TGTGCCACCAGTGACCTGACAGGGGCACTTATCTACGAGCAGTACTTC. This translates into CATSDLTGALIYEQYF.

Notes on this clonotype: A much larger clone differs by one base, so this may be a read error. J is TRBJ2-1 and V is TRBV5-1; TRBD2 aligns across 8 bases. The CDR3 extends over 14 amino acids. V gave up 5 bases and J gave up 5 bases; unmatched junction bases: 6. Germline CDR1 reads SGHRS; CDR2 reads YFSETQ. The CDR3 bases are TGCGCCAGCAGTGTCTTAGCGGGGAACAATGAGCAGTTCTTC. Its translation is CASSVLAGNNEQFF.

The chain combines TRBV3-1 with TRBJ1-5; D gene ambiguous. CDR1 is LGHDT and CDR2 is YNNKEL in the germline V gene (reference sequence). The CDR3 spans 14 residues. V shed 3 bases and J shed 5 bases, with 11 bases lying between them. The DNA of the CDR3 is TGTGCCAGCAGCCAGGGTTTGCTTGATCAGCCCCAGCATTTT. It yields the protein CASSQGLLDQPQHF.

Many counts were recorded for this clonotype. This chain links TRBV18 with TRBJ2-3, with D perhaps being TRBD1 or TRBD2 (5 bases each). CDR1 KGHSH and CDR2 LQKENI come from the germline V gene. Deletions cut 3 bases from V and 2 bases from J, with 15 bases between. This CDR3 is 16 amino acids long. CDR3 coding DNA: TGTGCCAGCTCACCCAAACCGGGACCCAACACAGATACGCAGTATTTT. Translating gives CASSPKPGPNTDTQYF.

This clonotype was counted between two and nine times. The chain recombines TRBV7-9 with TRBJ2-3; TRBD2 matches at 11 bases. The CDR3 spans 17 residues. Trimming took 4 bases from V and 4 from J; bases not matched to a gene: 10. The germline V gene encodes CDR1 SEHNR and CDR2 FQNEAQ (reference sequence). The CDR3 DNA sequence: TGTGCCAGCAGCTCCTTTTTAGCGGGAGGGCCCGCAGATACGCAGTATTTT. This sequence encodes CASSSFLAGGPADTQYF.

This clonotype was seen ten or more times. The chain couples TRBV6-1 to TRBJ2-5; D is perhaps TRBD1 (5 bases). Germline loops: CDR1 MNHNS, CDR2 SASEGT. Trimming removed 10 bases at V and 3 bases at J, with 15 bases between. The CDR3 is 13 residues long. In DNA, the CDR3 is TGTGCCACCGTGGGGCAAGGGGAAGAGACCCAGTACTTC. As protein: CATVGQGEETQYF.

This clonotype was observed many times. This chain links TRBV7-9 with TRBJ2-1; 10 nucleotides line up with TRBD2. The CDR3 has 15 amino acids. CDR1 is SEHNR, CDR2 FQNEAQ, per germline (reference sequence). Germline trimming cut 4 bases from V and 5 bases from J; bases unmatched to any gene: 5. The CDR3 DNA reads as TGTGCCAGCAGCTACCTAGCGGGAGTTGACAATGAGCAGTTCTTC. Protein: CASSYLAGVDNEQFF.

Ten or more counts support this clonotype. The V gene is TRBV6-2 or TRBV6-3, the J gene TRBJ1-5, with 10 bases lining up with TRBD1. This CDR3 spans 17 amino acids. Germline V gives CDR1 MNHEY, CDR2 SVGEGT. The J segment lost 3 bases and the V segment lost 4 bases, leaving 9 bases of the junction unmatched. The CDR3 sequence is CASSLETGGANNQPQHF. CDR3 in DNA: TGTGCCAGCAGTTTGGAGACAGGGGGCGCGAACAATCAGCCCCAGCATTTT.

This clonotype has more than one count but fewer than ten. The gene calls are TRBV12-3 or TRBV12-4 and TRBJ2-5, with D hard to call. The V gene lost 7 bases and the J gene lost 1 base, with 10 bases spanning the gap. The CDR3 is 13 amino acids. The CDR3 bases are TGTGCCAGCACGACTGCCAGCCAAGAGACCCAGTACTTC. Translation gives CASTTASQETQYF.

This clonotype was counted ten times or more. This chain joins TRBV5-1 and TRBJ2-3, with a weak D call TRBD1 (6 bases). There are 15 residues in the CDR3. Germline V CDR1 and CDR2: SGHRS, YFSETQ. Trimming stripped 3 bases from V and 5 bases from J, with 16 bases between. The CDR3 here is CASSSTPGHRDTQYF. In nucleotides, the CDR3 is TGCGCCAGCAGCTCCACCCCGGGACACCGAGATACGCAGTATTTT.

In this sample, this clonotype turned up a few times. This chain connects TRBV20-1 to TRBJ2-5, with unresolved D. CDR1 is DFQATT and CDR2 is SNEGSKA in the germline V gene (reference sequence). The CDR3 extends over 13 amino acids. Deletions cut 4 bases from V and 2 bases from J, with 11 bases between. CDR3 in DNA: TGCAGTGCTAATAGACTCGATCAAGAGACCCAGTACTTC. Its translation: CSANRLDQETQYF.